The clone carrying this TCR beta chain has ten or more counts. The antigen is not known. Trimming at V came to 5 bases and at J to 6 bases, leaving 6 bases not matched to a gene. The CDR3 has 13 amino acids. In germline, CDR1 is MNHNS, CDR2 SASEGT. This specimen comes from a study of neurological immune-mediated disorders. Study-wide results and limits: Private repertoires in all groups were suggested by the absence of shared CDR3 amino acid sequences among expanded clones across subjects.

Each TCR transcript was tagged with a 10-nucleotide random UMI during 5'RACE. TCRdb re-called the 5' RACE reads through MiXCR, storing one row per CDR3 protein. The sample contains about 80,000 distinct CDR3 sequences, about 4% of which appear only once. Time point here: longitudinal time-point 3. The rearrangement links TRBV6-1 to TRBJ1-2; TRBD1 matches 7 bases. The receptor was derived from a woman in her fifties or sixties with multiple sclerosis. Sequenced material: PBMCs. CDR3 sequence reads: CASSTQGLDGYTF. The CDR3 nucleotides read TGTGCCAGCAGTACACAGGGGCTGGATGGCTACACCTTC.